These 15 T cell receptor beta chains share one sample of origin, sequenced in a study of beta chain features in type 1 diabetes (dated by TCRdb to between 2018 and 2020). Receptors were amplified or captured by the immunoSEQ multiplex PCR assay. The entire isolated RNA was reverse transcribed using the High Capacity cDNA Reverse Transcription Kit, and thus expressed TCRB transcripts were sequenced. As stored in TCRdb, this immuneACCESS dataset retains in-frame rearrangements with V and J assigned. A fraction of the clones does not appear; measured against another copy, unresolved V genes explain less than half of the discrepancy, and the remainder lacks a known reason. The sample records 130,000 to 150,000 clones, 9.2% of which are singletons. The top ten clonotypes cover 0.6% to 0.8% of the sample. What was sequenced was central memory CD4+ T cells from blood. The receptors originated from a man aged 18-30 years in good health.

This clone occurred a few times. V and J are TRBV7-7 and TRBJ2-1; 9 bases match TRBD1. Germline CDR1 and CDR2: SSHAT and FNYEAQ (reference sequence). Germline trimming cut 0 bases from V and 5 bases from J; bases unmatched to any gene: 2. There are 15 residues in the CDR3. CDR3 sequence (DNA): TGTGCCAGCAGCTTAGCTGGGACAGGGAACAATGAGCAGTTCTTC. It specifies CASSLAGTGNNEQFF.

The V and J genes are TRBV5-4 and TRBJ1-2; D remains ambiguous. V was cut by 0 bases and J by 8 bases, with 11 bases left in between. This CDR3 spans 13 amino acids. Per germline, CDR1 SGHNT and CDR2 YYREEE (reference sequence). For the CDR3, the DNA is TGTGCCAGCAGCTTGGCAGGTGGAGGAGGCTACACCTTC. Protein product: CASSLAGGGGYTF.

This clone was counted a few times. V usage is TRBV2 and J usage is TRBJ2-5; TRBD2 matches 11 bases. The V and J ends lost 5 bases and 5 bases, in that order; junction bases with no gene match: 7. CDR1 SNHLY and CDR2 FYNNEI come from the germline V gene. The CDR3 extends over 15 amino acids. The CDR3 DNA reads TGTGCCAGCAGTAATAGCGGGGGGGCGCGGGAGACCCAGTACTTC. Translating it yields CASSNSGGARETQYF. The full variable domain, in which reference TRBV2 and TRBJ2-5 provide the parts outside the CDR3, is EPEVTQTPSHQVTQMGQEVILRCVPISNHLYFYWYRQILGQKVEFLVSFYNNEISEKSEIFDDQFSVERPDGSNFTLKIRSTKLEDSAMYFCASSNSGGARETQYFGPGTRLLVL.

This clone was picked up a small number of times. The rearrangement joins TRBV11-2 to TRBJ2-5; 7 bases map to TRBD1. The CDR3 has 15 residues. V gave up 0 bases and J gave up 5 bases; unmatched junction bases: 6. The germline V gene encodes CDR1 SGHAT and CDR2 FQNNGV. CDR3 sequence (DNA): TGTGCCAGCAGCTTAGACGGCGGCAGGGGGGAGACCCAGTACTTC. Translating it yields CASSLDGGRGETQYF.

This clone was found many times. This chain connects TRBV5-1 to TRBJ2-1; 15 bases match TRBD2. Trimming took 4 bases from V and 8 from J; bases not matched to a gene: 7. This CDR3 contains 16 residues. Germline V gene lookup returns CDR1 SGHRS and CDR2 YFSETQ. CDR3 in DNA: TGCGCCAGCAGCGGACTAGCGGGGGGGGGATTCGATGAGCAGTTCTTC. It encodes CASSGLAGGGFDEQFF. Drawing the rest from reference TRBV5-1 and TRBJ2-1, the complete variable domain is KAGVTQTPRYLIKTRGQQVTLSCSPISGHRSVSWYQQTPGQGLQFLFEYFSETQRNKGNFPGRFSGRQFSNSRSEMNVSTLELGDSALYLCASSGLAGGGFDEQFFGPGTRLTVL.

This clone was counted only a few times. The V and J genes are TRBV18 and TRBJ1-5; D ambiguous. Trimming pared 1 base from V and 7 bases from J, leaving 11 bases between. Germline loops: CDR1 KGHSH, CDR2 LQKENI. The CDR3 spans 14 residues. DNA of the CDR3: TGTGCCAGCTCACCACAACGGGTTGGCCAGCCCCAGCATTTT. This gives the protein CASSPQRVGQPQHF.

The gene calls are TRBV7-3 and TRBJ2-5, with a weak D call TRBD1 (6 bases). CDR1 SGHTA and CDR2 FQGTGA come from the germline V gene. V lost 3 bases and J 0 bases, leaving 8 bases between the germline ends. The CDR3 spans 14 residues. The CDR3 loop is CASSLTGHQETQYF. The CDR3 coding sequence is TGTGCCAGCAGCTTGACAGGTCACCAAGAGACCCAGTACTTC.

This clone was counted a few times. V is TRBV5-1 and J is TRBJ2-5; D uncertain. Germline loops: CDR1 SGHRS, CDR2 YFSETQ. There are 15 residues in the CDR3. With 1 base removed from V and 5 bases from J, the gap between germline ends came to 15 bases. This CDR3 is CASSLTTTARETQYF. The CDR3 nucleotides read TGCGCCAGCAGCTTGACTACCACGGCGAGGGAGACCCAGTACTTC. Full variable domain (rest looked up from reference TRBV5-1 and TRBJ2-5): KAGVTQTPRYLIKTRGQQVTLSCSPISGHRSVSWYQQTPGQGLQFLFEYFSETQRNKGNFPGRFSGRQFSNSRSEMNVSTLELGDSALYLCASSLTTTARETQYFGPGTRLLVL.

The chain is built from TRBV7-2 and TRBJ2-7, with TRBD1 matching 8 bases. V shed 3 bases, J shed 5 bases, and the junction held 9 bases outside the gene matches. CDR1 and CDR2 (germline): SGHTA, FQGNSA. CDR3 length equals 15 residues. CDR3 in amino acids: CASSFGGRGLNEQYF. The CDR3 nucleotides are TGTGCCAGCAGCTTCGGGGGCAGGGGGCTCAACGAGCAGTACTTC.

The chain couples TRBV11-2 to TRBJ2-3; a possible D gene is TRBD1 (6 bases). V lost 5 bases to trimming and J lost 0 bases, with 12 bases between them. The germline gives CDR1 SGHAT, CDR2 FQNNGV. CDR3 size: 15 residues. CDR3 DNA sequence: TGTGCCAGCAGCCCCCCAGGGGCTAGCACAGATACGCAGTATTTT. Its translation is CASSPPGASTDTQYF.

The CDR3 sequence is CASSPGGGMEQYF. CDR3 in DNA: TGTGCCAGCTCACCGGGTGGGGGGATGGAGCAGTACTTC. The rearrangement links TRBV18 to TRBJ2-5; TRBD2 might be the D (6 bases). CDR3 length: 13 residues. The germline gives CDR1 KGHSH, CDR2 LQKENI. V lost 3 bases to trimming and J lost 11 bases, with 16 bases between them.

This clone was detected ten times or more. This chain joins TRBV4-2 and TRBJ2-1; tentative D call: TRBD1 (5 bases). V gave up 1 base and J gave up 4 bases, with 11 bases separating them. CDR1 is LGHNA, CDR2 YNFKEQ, per germline. The CDR3 has 15 residues. The CDR3, as DNA: TGTGCCAGCAGCCAAGTCCAAGGGGCATACAATGAGCAGTTCTTC. Translated: CASSQVQGAYNEQFF.

This clone was counted between two and nine times. The same CDR3 is also encoded by other DNA sequences in this sample. The V call is TRBV7-9, the J call TRBJ2-3, with D maybe TRBD2 (5 bases). Per the germline V gene, CDR1 is SEHNR and CDR2 is FQNEAQ (reference sequence). The CDR3 is made up of 14 amino acids. With 3 bases removed from V and 2 bases from J, the gap between germline ends came to 9 bases. CDR3 bases: TGTGCCAGCAGCTTTAGCGCCGTCACAGATACGCAGTATTTT. Residues: CASSFSAVTDTQYF.

This clone was detected a few times. This chain links TRBV14 with TRBJ2-2, with a weak D call TRBD2 (5 bases). Trimming took off 4 bases at V and 10 bases at J, with 13 bases between the two ends. There are 13 residues in the CDR3. CDR1 and CDR2 (germline): SGHDN, FVKESK. The CDR3 is CASSPLTGEELFF. The CDR3 coding sequence is TGTGCCAGCAGCCCCTTGACCGGGGAGGAGCTGTTTTTT.

This clone has just one count. The chain combines TRBV5-8 with TRBJ1-1; D gene uncertain. This CDR3 region has 15 residues. Germline V gives CDR1 SGHTS, CDR2 YDEGEE. V was trimmed by 0 bases and J by 1 base, leaving 10 bases between them. The CDR3 bases are TGTGCCAGCAGCTTGGGTCAGGTAGGGAACACTGAAGCTTTCTTT. Translation: CASSLGQVGNTEAFF.